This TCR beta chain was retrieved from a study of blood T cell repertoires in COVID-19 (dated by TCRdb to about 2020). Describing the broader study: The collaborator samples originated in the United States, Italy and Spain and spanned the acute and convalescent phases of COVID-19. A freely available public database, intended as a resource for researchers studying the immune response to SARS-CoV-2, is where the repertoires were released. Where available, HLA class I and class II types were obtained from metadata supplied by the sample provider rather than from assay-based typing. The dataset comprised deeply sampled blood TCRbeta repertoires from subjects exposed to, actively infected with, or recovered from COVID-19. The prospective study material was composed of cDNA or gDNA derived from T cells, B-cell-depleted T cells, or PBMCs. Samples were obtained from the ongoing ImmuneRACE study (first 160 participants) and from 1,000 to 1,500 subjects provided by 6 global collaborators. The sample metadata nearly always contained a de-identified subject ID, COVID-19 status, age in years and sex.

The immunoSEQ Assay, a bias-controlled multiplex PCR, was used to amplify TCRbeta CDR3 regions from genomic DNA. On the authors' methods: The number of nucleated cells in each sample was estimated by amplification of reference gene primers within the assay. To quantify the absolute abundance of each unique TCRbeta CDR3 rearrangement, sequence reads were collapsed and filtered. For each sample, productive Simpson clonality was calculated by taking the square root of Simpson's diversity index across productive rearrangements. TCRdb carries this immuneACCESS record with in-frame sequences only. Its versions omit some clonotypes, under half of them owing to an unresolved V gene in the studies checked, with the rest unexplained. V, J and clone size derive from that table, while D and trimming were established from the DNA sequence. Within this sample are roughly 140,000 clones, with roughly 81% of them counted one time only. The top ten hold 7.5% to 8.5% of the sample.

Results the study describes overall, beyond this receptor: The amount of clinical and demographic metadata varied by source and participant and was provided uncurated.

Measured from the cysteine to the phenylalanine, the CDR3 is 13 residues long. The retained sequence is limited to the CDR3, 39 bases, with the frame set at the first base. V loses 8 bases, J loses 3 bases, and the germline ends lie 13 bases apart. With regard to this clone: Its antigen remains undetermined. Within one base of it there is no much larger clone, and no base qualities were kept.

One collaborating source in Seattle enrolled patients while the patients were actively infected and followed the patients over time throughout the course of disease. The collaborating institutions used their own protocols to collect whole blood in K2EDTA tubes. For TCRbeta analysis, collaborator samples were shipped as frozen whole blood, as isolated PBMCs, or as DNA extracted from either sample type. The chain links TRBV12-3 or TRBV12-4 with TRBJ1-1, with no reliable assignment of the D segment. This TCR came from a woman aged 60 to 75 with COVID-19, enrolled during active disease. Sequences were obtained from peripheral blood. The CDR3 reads CASVLGVHTEAFF. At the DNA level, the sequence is TGTGCCAGCGTCTTGGGAGTTCACACTGAAGCTTTCTTT.